This TCR beta chain is from a study of cytotoxic CD8 clonotypes in ibrutinib-treated CLL. Study background: Of a cohort that held about a dozen relapsed/refractory and around 15 treatment-naive patients, about 18 were IGHV unmutated.

Germline-derived CDR1 and CDR2 are SGDLS and YYNGEE. This CDR3 region has 15 residues. J lost 3 bases, V lost 0 bases, and 2 bases had no gene match. Profiling relied on immunoSEQ multiplex PCR, and the TCRdb table lists in-frame clones only, not all of them. The sample shows approximately 200,000 clones, around three quarters of them seen only once. The origin of this receptor is a human donor with chronic lymphocytic leukemia. V is TRBV9 and J is TRBJ2-1, with 8 positions matching TRBD2. Sequencing was performed on PBMCs, taken after 24 months of ibrutinib treatment. Here the CDR3 DNA reads TGTGCCAGCAGCGTAGACGGGAGGGTCTACAATGAGCAGTTCTTC. Protein: CASSVDGRVYNEQFF.